The rows below give T cell receptor beta chains drawn from one sample of a study of T cell responses to AZD1222 COVID-19 vaccine. The assay was immunoSEQ multiplex PCR, and TCRdb's table has in-frame clones only and misses some. Of 150,000 or so clones in the sample, approximately 90% are singletons; the top ten hold approximately 4%. Sample: peripheral blood, taken on day 0 of AZD1222 vaccination. The receptors shown here come from an adult in good health. Each CDR3 is given with its conserved first and last residue. The D gene is left open where the match is weak. Part of the rows lack a size; the others show once, few, many or a class for expanded clones.

v_call,j_call,d_call,clone_size,cdr3_nt,cdr3_aa
TRBV18,TRBJ1-6,-,-,TGTGCCAGCTCGCAGGACAATACAGCTTCACCCCTCCACTTT,CASSQDNTASPLHF
TRBV29-1,TRBJ1-5,TRBD1,-,TGCAGCGTCGAAGGACAGGGGGCGGATCAGCCCCAGCATTTT,CSVEGQGADQPQHF
TRBV5-1,TRBJ2-7,-,-,TGCGCCAGCAGCTCGGACAGCCTCTACGAGCAGTACTTC,CASSSDSLYEQYF
TRBV28,TRBJ2-7,TRBD1,-,TGTGCCAGCAGCCGAAACGGACAGGGCTCCTGGGTGCAGTACTTC,CASSRNGQGSWVQYF
TRBV6-2/TRBV6-3,TRBJ2-3,-,-,TGTGCCAGCAGTTACTCCGAGGATACGCAGTATTTT,CASSYSEDTQYF
TRBV5-1,TRBJ2-2,TRBD2,-,TGCGCCAGCAGCTTCGCGGGAGGCCCGAACCCCGGGGAGCTGTTTTTT,CASSFAGGPNPGELFF
TRBV5-6,TRBJ1-2,-,-,TGTGCCAGCAGCTTACCGGGATTAGCTAACTATGGCTACACCTTC,CASSLPGLANYGYTF
TRBV5-4,TRBJ2-3,-,-,TGTGCCAGCGGCCCAGATACGCAGTATTTT,CASGPDTQYF
TRBV5-1,TRBJ2-1,-,-,TGCGCCAGCAGCTTCGGGTCGGGAGTAAATGAGCAGTTCTTC,CASSFGSGVNEQFF
TRBV7-9,TRBJ2-3,-,-,TGTGCCAGCAGCTTAGGTGGGGCAGCCAATACGCAGTATTTT,CASSLGGAANTQYF
TRBV5-8,TRBJ2-7,TRBD1,-,TGTGCCAGCAGGCACCGGGACAGGGCCTCCTACGAGCAGTACTTC,CASRHRDRASYEQYF
TRBV5-3,TRBJ2-7,-,-,TGTGCCAGAAGCCGACGGGGCGAGCAGTACTTC,CARSRRGEQYF
TRBV6-5,TRBJ2-7,-,-,TGTGCCAGCAGTACCGGGACACTCTACGAGCAGTACTTC,CASSTGTLYEQYF
TRBV6-2/TRBV6-3,TRBJ2-1,-,few,TGTGCCAGCAGTTACCCCAGCAATGAGCAGTTCTTC,CASSYPSNEQFF
TRBV7-9,TRBJ1-6,-,few,TGTGCCAGCAGCTTAATCTTGGCCAATTCACCCCTCCACTTT,CASSLILANSPLHF
TRBV12-3/TRBV12-4,TRBJ1-2,-,-,TGTGCCAGCAGGTGGGGCGGGGCTAAGGGCTACACCTTC,CASRWGGAKGYTF
TRBV9,TRBJ2-1,-,-,TGTGCCAGCAGCGTAGCTCCGGGAATCACCTACAATGAGCAGTTCTTC,CASSVAPGITYNEQFF
TRBV28,TRBJ1-2,-,-,TGTGCCACCCACAGGTTGTCTAACTATGGCTACACCTTC,CATHRLSNYGYTF
TRBV6-5,TRBJ2-7,-,-,TGTGCCAGCAGTTACAGGGTTGCCTACGAGCAGTACTTC,CASSYRVAYEQYF
TRBV27,TRBJ2-4,-,-,TGTGCCAGCAGTCTGGGCTCTCTAAACATTCAGTACTTC,CASSLGSLNIQYF
TRBV28,TRBJ1-6,-,-,TGTGCCAGCAGTTTGACAGCTAATTCACCCCTCCACTTT,CASSLTANSPLHF
TRBV18,TRBJ1-1,TRBD1,-,TGTGCCAGCTCACTCCGGACAGGGGACACTGAAGCTTTCTTT,CASSLRTGDTEAFF
TRBV25-1,TRBJ2-3,-,-,TGTGCCAGCAGTCAGACAGTTACAGATACGCAGTATTTT,CASSQTVTDTQYF
TRBV30,TRBJ1-6,-,-,TGTGCCTGGAGGGTGGGGAATTCACCCCTCCACTTT,CAWRVGNSPLHF
TRBV9,TRBJ2-2,-,-,TGTGCCAGCAGCGTAGAACCCGGCGGGGCGAACACCGGGGAGCTGTTTTTT,CASSVEPGGANTGELFF
TRBV19,TRBJ2-7,TRBD2,-,TGTGCCAGTAGTATGCCTAGCGGGAGGGATCGGTACTTC,CASSMPSGRDRYF
TRBV12-5,TRBJ2-7,-,-,TGTGCTAGTGGTCCCTGGGGAGGCTACGAGCAGTACTTC,CASGPWGGYEQYF
TRBV6-1,TRBJ1-2,-,-,TGTGCCAGCAGTGAGACTAACTATGGCTACACCTTC,CASSETNYGYTF
TRBV5-1,TRBJ1-3,-,once,TGCGCCAGCAGCGAGGACAGCTTCTCTGGAAACACCATATATTTT,CASSEDSFSGNTIYF
TRBV6-5,TRBJ2-7,TRBD2,-,TGTGCCAGCAGTTTACATGGACTAGCAGGCGAGCAGTACTTC,CASSLHGLAGEQYF
TRBV27,TRBJ2-5,-,-,TGTGCCAGCAGTTTTCGGGGGACCCAAGAGACCCAGTACTTC,CASSFRGTQETQYF
TRBV11-2,TRBJ2-7,-,-,TGTGCCAGCAGCACCACAAATTTACTCTACGAGCAGTACTTC,CASSTTNLLYEQYF
TRBV15,TRBJ1-6,-,-,TGTGCCACCAGCAGAGTCCCAGGTGGTTCACCCCTCCACTTT,CATSRVPGGSPLHF
TRBV28,TRBJ2-3,-,-,TGTGCCAGCAGTTCGATGCACGGGGGCACAGATACGCAGTATTTT,CASSSMHGGTDTQYF
TRBV6-5,TRBJ2-1,TRBD1,-,TGTGCCAGCAGTTACCGGGACAGCTACAATGAGCAGTTCTTC,CASSYRDSYNEQFF
TRBV6-2/TRBV6-3,TRBJ1-5,-,-,TGTGCCAGCAGCCCCGGACTTTTCAATCAGCCCCAGCATTTT,CASSPGLFNQPQHF
TRBV19,TRBJ2-7,TRBD2,-,TGTGCCAGTAGGGCGACTAGCGGGAGGTACGAGCAGTACTTC,CASRATSGRYEQYF
TRBV18,TRBJ2-2,TRBD1,-,TGTGCCAGCTCACCCACGACAGGGGCCGCCACCGGGGAGCTGTTTTTT,CASSPTTGAATGELFF
TRBV30,TRBJ2-1,TRBD2,-,TGTGCCTGGAGTGGGGCCCTAGCGGGAGTTCGCAATGAGCAGTTCTTC,CAWSGALAGVRNEQFF
TRBV3-1/TRBV3-2,TRBJ2-5,-,-,TGTGCCAGCAGCCGCGCCCCGGGCCCTGGAGGGGAGACCCAGTACTTC,CASSRAPGPGGETQYF
TRBV28,TRBJ2-5,TRBD2,-,TGTGCCAGCAGTTTGGAACTAGCGGCCAAAGAGACCCAGTACTTC,CASSLELAAKETQYF
TRBV6-5,TRBJ2-7,-,-,TGTGCCAGCAGTTATGGCGGAAGCCTTTACGAGCAGTACTTC,CASSYGGSLYEQYF
TRBV11-3,TRBJ2-5,-,-,TGTGCCAGCAGCTTGACGGGATACCAAGAGACCCAGTACTTC,CASSLTGYQETQYF
TRBV10-3,TRBJ2-7,TRBD2,-,TGTGCCACCAGGGACTATTCCTACGAGCAGTACTTC,CATRDYSYEQYF
TRBV28,TRBJ1-6,TRBD1,-,TGTGCCAGCAGTCGACCACCCGGGACAGGAAAGTCACCCCTCCACTTT,CASSRPPGTGKSPLHF
TRBV5-1,TRBJ2-7,-,once,TGCGCCAGCAGCTACGGGGGGACAACAGGGGTCAACGAGCAGTACTTC,CASSYGGTTGVNEQYF
TRBV28,TRBJ1-5,-,-,TGTGCCAGCAGTTTTTTTAATCAGCCCCAGCATTTT,CASSFFNQPQHF
TRBV28,TRBJ1-2,-,-,TGTGCCAGCAGTGGCAGGGGTAACTATGGCTACACCTTC,CASSGRGNYGYTF
TRBV5-1,TRBJ2-1,-,-,TGCGCCAGCGCTCTTGAAAATGAGCAGTTCTTC,CASALENEQFF
TRBV6-5,TRBJ2-7,TRBD1,-,TGTGCCAGCAGCGCGGACAGGGCATCCTACGAGCAGTACTTC,CASSADRASYEQYF
TRBV7-8,TRBJ2-1,-,many,TGTGCCAGCAGCTTAACAGGACTGGAGCAGTTCTTC,CASSLTGLEQFF
TRBV6-5,TRBJ1-1,-,-,TGTGCCAGCAGTTACTCCCGGACTAGGACTGAAGCTTTCTTT,CASSYSRTRTEAFF
TRBV30,TRBJ2-1,-,-,TGTGCCTGGAGTGGGGCTTACAATGAGCAGTTCTTC,CAWSGAYNEQFF